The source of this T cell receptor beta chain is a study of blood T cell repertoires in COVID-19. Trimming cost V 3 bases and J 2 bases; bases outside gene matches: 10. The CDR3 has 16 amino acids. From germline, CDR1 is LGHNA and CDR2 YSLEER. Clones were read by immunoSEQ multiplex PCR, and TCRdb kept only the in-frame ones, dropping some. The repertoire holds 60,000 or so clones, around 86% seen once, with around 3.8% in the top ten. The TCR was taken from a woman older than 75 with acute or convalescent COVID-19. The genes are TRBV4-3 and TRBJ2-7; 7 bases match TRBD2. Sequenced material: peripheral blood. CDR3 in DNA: TGCGCCAGCAGCCAGGAATACCGGGACTATACCTACGAGCAGTACTTC. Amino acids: CASSQEYRDYTYEQYF.